This paragraph reports one T cell receptor beta chain. Method: immunoSEQ multiplex PCR; TCRdb's copy keeps in-frame clones and lacks some. The sample lists about 180,000 clones, 90% to 95% occurring once. This sample is drawn from a study of control samples from healthy donors and cancer patients. This CDR3 contains 21 residues. Germline assignment: CDR1 LGHDT and CDR2 YNNKEL (reference sequence). Germline trimming cut 0 bases from V and 1 base from J; bases unmatched to any gene: 14. The rearrangement joins TRBV3-1 (or the pseudogene TRBV3-2) to TRBJ2-1, with TRBD2 identical over 11 bases. Sequenced: blood. The receptor was isolated from a man aged 30-40 years in good health. In DNA, the CDR3 is TGTGCCAGCAGCCAAGAAACAAGGGGTCTAGCGGGAGGTAGGTCCTACAATGAGCAGTTCTTC. Translation: CASSQETRGLAGGRSYNEQFF.